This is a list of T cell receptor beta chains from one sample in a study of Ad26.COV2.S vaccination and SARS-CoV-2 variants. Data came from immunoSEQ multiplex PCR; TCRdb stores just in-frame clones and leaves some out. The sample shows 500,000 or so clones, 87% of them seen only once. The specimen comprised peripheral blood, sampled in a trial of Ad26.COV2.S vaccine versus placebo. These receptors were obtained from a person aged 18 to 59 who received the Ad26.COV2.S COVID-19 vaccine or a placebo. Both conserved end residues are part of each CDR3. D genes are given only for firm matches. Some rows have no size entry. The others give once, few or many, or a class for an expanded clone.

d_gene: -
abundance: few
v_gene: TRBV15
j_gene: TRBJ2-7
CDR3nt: TGTGCCACCAGCCTCGGATCGGGGACCTACGAGCAGTACTTC
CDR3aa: CATSLGSGTYEQYF

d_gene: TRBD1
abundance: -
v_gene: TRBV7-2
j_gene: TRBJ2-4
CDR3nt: TGTGCCAGCAGCCCACCTACAGGGGCCCATACCAAAAACATTCAGTACTTC
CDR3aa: CASSPPTGAHTKNIQYF

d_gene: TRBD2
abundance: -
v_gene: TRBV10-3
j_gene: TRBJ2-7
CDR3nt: TGTGCCATCAGTGTCCTCGGGGGGACTCTTCCCTACGAGCAGTACTTC
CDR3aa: CAISVLGGTLPYEQYF

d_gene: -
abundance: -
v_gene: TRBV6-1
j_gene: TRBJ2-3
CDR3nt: TGTGCCAGCAGTCCAACAGATACGCAGTATTTT
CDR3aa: CASSPTDTQYF

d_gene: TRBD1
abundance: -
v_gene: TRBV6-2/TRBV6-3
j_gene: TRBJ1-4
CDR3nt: TGTGCCAGCAGTTACGAAGGGGGCGGCAGGGAAAAACTGTTTTTT
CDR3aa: CASSYEGGGREKLFF

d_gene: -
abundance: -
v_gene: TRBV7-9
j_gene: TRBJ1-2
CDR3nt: TGTGCCAGCAGCTTATTAGATGGCTACACCTTC
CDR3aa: CASSLLDGYTF

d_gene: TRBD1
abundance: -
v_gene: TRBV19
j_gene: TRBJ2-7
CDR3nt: TGTGCCAGTAGTGGGACAGGGTATGTAGGCGAGCAGTACTTC
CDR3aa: CASSGTGYVGEQYF

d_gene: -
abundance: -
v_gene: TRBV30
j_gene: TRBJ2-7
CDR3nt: TGTGCCTGGAGTGTACGACGTAGCGAGCAGTACTTC
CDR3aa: CAWSVRRSEQYF

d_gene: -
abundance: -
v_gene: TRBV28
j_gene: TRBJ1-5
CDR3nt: TGTGCCATACTTGGGGGGGGTGCCAATCAGCCCCAGCATTTT
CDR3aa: CAILGGGANQPQHF

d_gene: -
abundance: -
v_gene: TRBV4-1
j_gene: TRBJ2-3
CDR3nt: TGCGCCAGCAGCCAAGAATCAGGGCTAGCAGCAGATACGCAGTATTTT
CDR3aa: CASSQESGLAADTQYF

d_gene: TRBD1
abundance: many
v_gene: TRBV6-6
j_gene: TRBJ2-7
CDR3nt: TGTGCCAGCAGTTACCTAGGGGGCGCAGGCTACGAGCAGTACTTC
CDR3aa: CASSYLGGAGYEQYF

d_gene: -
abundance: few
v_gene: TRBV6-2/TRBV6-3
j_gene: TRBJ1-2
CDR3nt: TGTGCCAGCAGCTTACCAGGGGACTATGGCTACACCTTC
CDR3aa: CASSLPGDYGYTF

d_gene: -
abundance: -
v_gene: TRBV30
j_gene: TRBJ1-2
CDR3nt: TGTGCCTGGAGTGTGGTCGGTGGGGGCTACACCTTC
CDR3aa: CAWSVVGGGYTF

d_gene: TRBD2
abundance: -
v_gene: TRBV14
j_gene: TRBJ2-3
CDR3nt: TGTGCCAGCAGCCAAGCCCTAGCGGGACGATCAGATACGCAGTATTTT
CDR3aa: CASSQALAGRSDTQYF

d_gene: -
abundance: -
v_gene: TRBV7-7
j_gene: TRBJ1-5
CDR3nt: TGTGCCAGCAGCTTGGGCGACAGGCACAATCAGCCCCAGCATTTT
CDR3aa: CASSLGDRHNQPQHF

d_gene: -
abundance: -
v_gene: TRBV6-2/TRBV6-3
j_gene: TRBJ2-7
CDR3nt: TGTGCCAGCAGTTCCTGGGGGGACGAGCAGTACTTC
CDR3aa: CASSSWGDEQYF

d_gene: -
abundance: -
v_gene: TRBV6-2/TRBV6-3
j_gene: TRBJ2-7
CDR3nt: TGTGCCAGCAGTTATACTTTGGGGGCCTACGAGCAGTACTTC
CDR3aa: CASSYTLGAYEQYF

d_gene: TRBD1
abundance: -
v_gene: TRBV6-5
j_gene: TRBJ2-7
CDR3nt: TGTGCCAGCACCTTATCCGGGACAGGGTTTTACGAGCAGTACTTC
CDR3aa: CASTLSGTGFYEQYF

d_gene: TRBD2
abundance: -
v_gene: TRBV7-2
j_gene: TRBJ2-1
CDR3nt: TGTGCCAGCAGCTTGGGAAGCGGGAGAATGGGAGAGCAGTTCTTC
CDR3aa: CASSLGSGRMGEQFF

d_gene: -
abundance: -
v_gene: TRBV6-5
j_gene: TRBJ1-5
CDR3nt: -
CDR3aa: CASILDRSNQPQHF

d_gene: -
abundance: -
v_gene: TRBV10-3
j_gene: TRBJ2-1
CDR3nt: TGTGCCATCAGTGAGTCACGGGTTGAGCAGTTCTTC
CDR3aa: CAISESRVEQFF

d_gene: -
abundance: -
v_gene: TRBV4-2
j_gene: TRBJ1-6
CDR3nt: TGTGCCAGCAGCCGAGAGAGGTATAATTCACCCCTCCACTTT
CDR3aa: CASSRERYNSPLHF